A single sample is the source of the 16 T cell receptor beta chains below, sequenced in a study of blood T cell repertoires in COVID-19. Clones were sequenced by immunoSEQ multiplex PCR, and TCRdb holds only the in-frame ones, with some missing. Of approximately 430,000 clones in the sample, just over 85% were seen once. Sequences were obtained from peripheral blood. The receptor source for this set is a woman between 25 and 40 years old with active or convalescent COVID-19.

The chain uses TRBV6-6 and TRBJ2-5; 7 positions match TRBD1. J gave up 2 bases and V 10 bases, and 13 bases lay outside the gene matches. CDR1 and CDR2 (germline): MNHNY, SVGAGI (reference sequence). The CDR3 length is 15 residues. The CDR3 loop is CATLVRTGAQETQYF. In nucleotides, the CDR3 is TGTGCCACCCTAGTTCGGACAGGAGCTCAAGAGACCCAGTACTTC.

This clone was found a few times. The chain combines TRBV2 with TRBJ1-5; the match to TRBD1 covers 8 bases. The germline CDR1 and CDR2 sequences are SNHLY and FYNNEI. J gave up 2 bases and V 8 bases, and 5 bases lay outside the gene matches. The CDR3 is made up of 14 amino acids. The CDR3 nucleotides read TGTGCCAGCGGGATGGACAGGGGCAATCAGCCCCAGCATTTT. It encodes CASGMDRGNQPQHF.

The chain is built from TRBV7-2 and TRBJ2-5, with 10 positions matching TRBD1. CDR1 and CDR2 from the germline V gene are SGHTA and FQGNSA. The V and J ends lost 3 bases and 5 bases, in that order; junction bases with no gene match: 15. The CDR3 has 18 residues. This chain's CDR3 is CASSFEQRPTGGRETQYF. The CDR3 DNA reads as TGTGCCAGCAGCTTCGAGCAGCGCCCGACAGGGGGCAGGGAGACCCAGTACTTC.

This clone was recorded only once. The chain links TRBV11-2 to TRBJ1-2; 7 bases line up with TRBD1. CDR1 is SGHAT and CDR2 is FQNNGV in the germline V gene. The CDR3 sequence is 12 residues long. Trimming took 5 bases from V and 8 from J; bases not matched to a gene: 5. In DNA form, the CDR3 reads TGTGCCAGCAGCCCCCAGGGGGTAGGCTACACCTTC. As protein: CASSPQGVGYTF. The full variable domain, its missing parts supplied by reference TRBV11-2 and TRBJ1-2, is EAGVAQSPRYKIIEKRQSVAFWCNPISGHATLYWYQQILGQGPKLLIQFQNNGVVDDSQLPKDRFSAERLKGVDSTLKIQPAKLEDSAVYLCASSPQGVGYTFGSGTRLTVV.

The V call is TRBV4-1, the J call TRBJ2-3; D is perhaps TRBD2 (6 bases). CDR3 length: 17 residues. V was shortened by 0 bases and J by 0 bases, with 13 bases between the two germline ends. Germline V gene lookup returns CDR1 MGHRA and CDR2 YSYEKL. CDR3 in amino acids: CASSQEPYAGSTDTQYF. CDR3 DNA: TGCGCCAGCAGCCAAGAACCTTACGCGGGAAGCACAGATACGCAGTATTTT.

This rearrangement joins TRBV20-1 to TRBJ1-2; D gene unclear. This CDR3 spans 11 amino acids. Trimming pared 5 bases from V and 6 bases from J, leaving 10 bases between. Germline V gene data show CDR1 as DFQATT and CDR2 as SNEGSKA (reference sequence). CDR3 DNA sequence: TGCAGTGCTCACGGGATGAATGGCTACACCTTC. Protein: CSAHGMNGYTF.

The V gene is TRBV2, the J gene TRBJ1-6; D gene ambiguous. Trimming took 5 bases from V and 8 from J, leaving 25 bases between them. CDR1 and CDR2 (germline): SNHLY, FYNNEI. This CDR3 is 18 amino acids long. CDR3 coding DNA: TGTGCCAGCAGTCCGGGCCTCAGTGGGCTACTAGCTTATTCACCCCTCCACTTT. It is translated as CASSPGLSGLLAYSPLHF.

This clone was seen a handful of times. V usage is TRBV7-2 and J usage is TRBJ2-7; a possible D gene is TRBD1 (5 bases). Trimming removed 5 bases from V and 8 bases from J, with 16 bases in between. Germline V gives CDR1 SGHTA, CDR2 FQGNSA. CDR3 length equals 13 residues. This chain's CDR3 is CASSLGDQGKQYF. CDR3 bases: TGTGCCAGCAGCCTAGGAGACCAGGGAAAGCAGTACTTC.

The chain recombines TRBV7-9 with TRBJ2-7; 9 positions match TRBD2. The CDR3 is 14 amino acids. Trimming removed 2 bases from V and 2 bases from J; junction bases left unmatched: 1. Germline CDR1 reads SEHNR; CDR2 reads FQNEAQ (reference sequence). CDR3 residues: CASSLPSGAYEQYF. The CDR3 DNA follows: TGTGCCAGCAGCTTACCTAGCGGGGCCTACGAGCAGTACTTC.

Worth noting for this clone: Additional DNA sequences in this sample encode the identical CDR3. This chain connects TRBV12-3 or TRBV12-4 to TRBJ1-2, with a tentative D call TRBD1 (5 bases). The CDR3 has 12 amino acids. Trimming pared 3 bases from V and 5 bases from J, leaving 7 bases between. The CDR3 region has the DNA TGTGCCAGCAGTTTTTCAGGGTATGGCTACACCTTC. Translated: CASSFSGYGYTF.

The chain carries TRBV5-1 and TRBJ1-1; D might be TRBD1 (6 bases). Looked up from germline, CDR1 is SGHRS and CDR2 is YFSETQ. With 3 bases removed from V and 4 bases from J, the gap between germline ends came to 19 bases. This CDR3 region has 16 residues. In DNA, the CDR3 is TGCGCCAGCAGCTCTTTATCGCGGGGGGCTGCCACTGAAGCTTTCTTT. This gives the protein CASSSLSRGAATEAFF.

Here the CDR3 DNA reads TGTGCCAGCAGCTTACGGACAAACACTGAAGCTTTCTTT. Translated: CASSLRTNTEAFF. This sequence joins TRBV7-6 and TRBJ1-1; D perhaps matches TRBD1 (5 bases). Germline values: CDR1 SGHVS, CDR2 FNYEAQ. Trimming left V 2 bases short and J 2 bases short, with 6 bases between. This CDR3 is 13 amino acids long.

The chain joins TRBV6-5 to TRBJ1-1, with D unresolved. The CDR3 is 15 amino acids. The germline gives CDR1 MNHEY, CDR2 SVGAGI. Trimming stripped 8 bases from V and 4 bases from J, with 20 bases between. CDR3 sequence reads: CASLGRRVGGTEAFF. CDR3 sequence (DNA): TGTGCCAGCCTTGGAAGGCGGGTCGGAGGCACTGAAGCTTTCTTT.

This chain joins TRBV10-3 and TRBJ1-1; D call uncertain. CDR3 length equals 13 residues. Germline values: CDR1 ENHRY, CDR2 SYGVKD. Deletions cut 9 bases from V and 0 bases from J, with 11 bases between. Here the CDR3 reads CAMRRVMNTEAFF. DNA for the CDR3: TGTGCCATGAGACGGGTAATGAACACTGAAGCTTTCTTT.

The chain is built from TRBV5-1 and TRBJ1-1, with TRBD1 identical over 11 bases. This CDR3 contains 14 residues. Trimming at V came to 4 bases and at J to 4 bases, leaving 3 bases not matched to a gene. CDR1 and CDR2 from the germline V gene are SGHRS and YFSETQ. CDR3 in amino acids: CASSRTGGFTEAFF. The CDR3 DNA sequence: TGCGCCAGCAGCAGGACAGGGGGCTTCACTGAAGCTTTCTTT.

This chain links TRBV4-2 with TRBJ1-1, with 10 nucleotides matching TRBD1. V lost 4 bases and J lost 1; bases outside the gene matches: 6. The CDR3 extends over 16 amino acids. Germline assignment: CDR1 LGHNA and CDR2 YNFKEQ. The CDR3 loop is CASSPGQGGRNTEAFF. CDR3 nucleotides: TGTGCCAGCAGCCCTGGACAGGGGGGCCGGAACACTGAAGCTTTCTTT.